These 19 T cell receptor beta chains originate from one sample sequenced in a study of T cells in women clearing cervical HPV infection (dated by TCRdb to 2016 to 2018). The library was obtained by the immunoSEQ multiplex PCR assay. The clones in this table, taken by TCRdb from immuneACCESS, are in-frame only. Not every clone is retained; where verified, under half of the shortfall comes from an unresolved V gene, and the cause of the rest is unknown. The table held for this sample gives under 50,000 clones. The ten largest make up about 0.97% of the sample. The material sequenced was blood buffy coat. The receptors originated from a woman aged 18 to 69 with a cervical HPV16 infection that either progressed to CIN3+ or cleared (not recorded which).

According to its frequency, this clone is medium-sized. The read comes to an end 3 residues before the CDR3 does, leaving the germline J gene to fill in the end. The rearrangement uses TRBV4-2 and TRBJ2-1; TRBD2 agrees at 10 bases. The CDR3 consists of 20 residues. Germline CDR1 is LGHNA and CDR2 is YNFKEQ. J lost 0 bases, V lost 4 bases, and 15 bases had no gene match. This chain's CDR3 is CASSPFFERGGPSSYNEQFF. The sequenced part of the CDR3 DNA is TGTGCCAGCAGCCCGTTTTTTGAGCGGGGGGGCCCCAGCTCCTACAATGAG.

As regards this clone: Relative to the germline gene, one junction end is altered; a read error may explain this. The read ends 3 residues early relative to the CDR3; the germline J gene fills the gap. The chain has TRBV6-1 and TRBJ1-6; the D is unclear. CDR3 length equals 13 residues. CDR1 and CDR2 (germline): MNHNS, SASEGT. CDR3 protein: CAGSEARDSPLHF. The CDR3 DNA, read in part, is TGTGCCGGCAGTGAAGCGCGTGATTCACCC.

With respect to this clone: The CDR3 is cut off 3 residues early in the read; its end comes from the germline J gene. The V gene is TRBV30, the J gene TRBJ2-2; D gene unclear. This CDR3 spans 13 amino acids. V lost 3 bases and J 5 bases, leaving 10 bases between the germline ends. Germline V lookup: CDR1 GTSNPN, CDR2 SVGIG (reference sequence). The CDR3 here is CAWSGAMTGELFF. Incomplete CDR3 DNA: TGTGCCTGGAGCGGTGCCATGACCGGGGAG.

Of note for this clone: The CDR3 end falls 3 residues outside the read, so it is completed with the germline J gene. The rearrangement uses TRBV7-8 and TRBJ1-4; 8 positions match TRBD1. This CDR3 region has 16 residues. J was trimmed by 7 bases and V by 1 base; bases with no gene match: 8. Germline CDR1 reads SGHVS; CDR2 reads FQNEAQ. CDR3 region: CASSLDRRQGFEKLFF. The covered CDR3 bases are TGTGCCAGCAGCTTAGATAGGAGACAGGGGTTTGAAAAA.

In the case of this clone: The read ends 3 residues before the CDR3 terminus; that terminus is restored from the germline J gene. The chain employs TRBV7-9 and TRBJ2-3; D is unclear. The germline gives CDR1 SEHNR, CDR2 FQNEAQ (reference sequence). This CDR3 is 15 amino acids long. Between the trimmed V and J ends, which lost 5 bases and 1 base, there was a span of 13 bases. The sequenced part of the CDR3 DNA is TGTGCCAGCAGCCTACTTGCCCGGGGCACAGATACG. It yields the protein CASSLLARGTDT. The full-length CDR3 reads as CASSLLARGTDTQYF. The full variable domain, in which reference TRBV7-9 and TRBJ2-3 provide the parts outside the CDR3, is DTGVSQNPRHKITKRGQNVTFRCDPISEHNRLYWYRQTLGQGPEFLTYFQNEAQLEKSRLLSDRFSAERPKGSFSTLEIQRTEQGDSAMYLCASSLLARGTDTQYFGPGTRLTVL.

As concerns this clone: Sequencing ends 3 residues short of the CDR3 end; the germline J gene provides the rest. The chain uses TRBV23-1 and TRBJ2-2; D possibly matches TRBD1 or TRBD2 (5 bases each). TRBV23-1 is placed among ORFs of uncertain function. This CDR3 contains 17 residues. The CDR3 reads CASSQLGQGDTNEKLFF. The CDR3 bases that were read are TGCGCCAGCAGTCAACTGGGGCAGGGAGACACTAATGAAAAG.

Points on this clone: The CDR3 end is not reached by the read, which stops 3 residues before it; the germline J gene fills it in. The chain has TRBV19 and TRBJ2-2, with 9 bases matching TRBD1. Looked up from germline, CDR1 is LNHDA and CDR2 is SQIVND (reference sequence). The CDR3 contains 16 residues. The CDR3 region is CASSGRIGTGNEKLFF. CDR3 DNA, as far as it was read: TGTGCCAGTAGTGGAAGAATCGGGACAGGGAATGAAAAG.

CDR3 region: CASSRTSGESDTQYF. CDR3 DNA, as far as it was read: TGCGCCAGCAGCCGGACTAGCGGGGAATCAGATACG. The rearrangement joins TRBV4-1 to TRBJ2-3, with TRBD2 matching 12 bases. The read ends 3 residues early relative to the CDR3; the germline J gene fills the gap. J lost 4 bases, V lost 4 bases, and 3 bases had no gene match. CDR1 MGHRA and CDR2 YSYEKL come from the germline V gene. The CDR3 totals 15 residues.

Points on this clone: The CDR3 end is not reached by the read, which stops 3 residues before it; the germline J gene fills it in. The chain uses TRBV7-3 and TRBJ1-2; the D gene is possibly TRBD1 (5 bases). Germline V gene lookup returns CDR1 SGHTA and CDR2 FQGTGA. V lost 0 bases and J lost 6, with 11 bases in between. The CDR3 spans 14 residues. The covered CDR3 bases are TGTGCCAGCAGCTTAACTACAGGTGGCAATGGC. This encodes CASSLTTGGNG. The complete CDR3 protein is CASSLTTGGNGYTF. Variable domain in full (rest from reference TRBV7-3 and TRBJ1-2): GAGVSQTPSNKVTEKGKYVELRCDPISGHTALYWYRQSLGQGPEFLIYFQGTGAADDSGLPNDRFFAVRPEGSVSTLKIQRTERGDSAVYLCASSLTTGGNGYTFGSGTRLTVV.

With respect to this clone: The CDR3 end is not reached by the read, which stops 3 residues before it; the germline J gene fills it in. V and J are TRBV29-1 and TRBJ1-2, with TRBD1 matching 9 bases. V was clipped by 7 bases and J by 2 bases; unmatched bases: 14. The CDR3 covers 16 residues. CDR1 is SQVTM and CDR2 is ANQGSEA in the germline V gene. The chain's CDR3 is CSAGQGTKGGNYGYTF. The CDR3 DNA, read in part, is TGCAGCGCTGGACAGGGGACTAAAGGGGGGAACTATGGC.

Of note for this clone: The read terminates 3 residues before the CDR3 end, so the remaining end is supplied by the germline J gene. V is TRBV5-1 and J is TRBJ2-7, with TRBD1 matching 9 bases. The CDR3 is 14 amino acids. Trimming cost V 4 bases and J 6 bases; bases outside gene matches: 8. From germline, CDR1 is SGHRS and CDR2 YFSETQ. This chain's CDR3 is CASSLGDRAREQYF. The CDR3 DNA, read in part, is TGCGCCAGCAGCCTCGGGGACAGGGCGCGCGAG.

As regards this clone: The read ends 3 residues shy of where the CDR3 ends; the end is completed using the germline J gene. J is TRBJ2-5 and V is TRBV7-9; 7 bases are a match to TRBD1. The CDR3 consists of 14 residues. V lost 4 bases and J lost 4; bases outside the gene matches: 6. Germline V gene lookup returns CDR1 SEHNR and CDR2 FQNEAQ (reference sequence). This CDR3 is CASSSTGVTETQYF. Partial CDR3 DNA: TGTGCCAGCAGCTCTACAGGGGTTACAGAGACC.

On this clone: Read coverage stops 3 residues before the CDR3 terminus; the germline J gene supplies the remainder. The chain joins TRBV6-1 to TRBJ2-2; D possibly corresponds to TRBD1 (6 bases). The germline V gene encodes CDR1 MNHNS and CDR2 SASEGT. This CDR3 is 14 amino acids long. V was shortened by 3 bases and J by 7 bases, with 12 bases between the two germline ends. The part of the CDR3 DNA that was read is TGTGCCAGCAGTGATTGGGGGCTGGGCGGGGAG. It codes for CASSDWGLGGE. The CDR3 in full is CASSDWGLGGELFF.

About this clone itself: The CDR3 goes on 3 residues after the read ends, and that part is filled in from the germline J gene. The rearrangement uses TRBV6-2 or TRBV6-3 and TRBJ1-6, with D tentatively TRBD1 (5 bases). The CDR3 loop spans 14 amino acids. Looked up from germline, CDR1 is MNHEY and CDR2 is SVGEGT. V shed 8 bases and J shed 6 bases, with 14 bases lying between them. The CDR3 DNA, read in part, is TGTGCCAGCTGTGGGGGGGTTCGTAATTCACCC. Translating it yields CASCGGVRNSP. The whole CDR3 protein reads CASCGGVRNSPLHF.

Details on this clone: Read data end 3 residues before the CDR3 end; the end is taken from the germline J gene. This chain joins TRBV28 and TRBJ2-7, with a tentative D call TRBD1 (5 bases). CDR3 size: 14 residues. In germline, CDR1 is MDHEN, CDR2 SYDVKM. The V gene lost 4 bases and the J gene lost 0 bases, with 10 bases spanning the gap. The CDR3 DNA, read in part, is TGTGCCAGCAGTTCGGACAAGCCCTCCTACGAG. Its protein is CASSSDKPSYE. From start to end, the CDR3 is CASSSDKPSYEQYF.

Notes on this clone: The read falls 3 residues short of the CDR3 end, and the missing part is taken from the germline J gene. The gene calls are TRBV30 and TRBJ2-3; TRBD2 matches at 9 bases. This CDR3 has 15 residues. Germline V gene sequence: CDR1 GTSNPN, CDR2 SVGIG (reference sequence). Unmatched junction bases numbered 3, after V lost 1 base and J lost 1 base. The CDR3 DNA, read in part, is TGTGCCTGGAGTGCCTTAGCGGGGGGCACAGATACG. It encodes CAWSALAGGTDT. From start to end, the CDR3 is CAWSALAGGTDTQYF.

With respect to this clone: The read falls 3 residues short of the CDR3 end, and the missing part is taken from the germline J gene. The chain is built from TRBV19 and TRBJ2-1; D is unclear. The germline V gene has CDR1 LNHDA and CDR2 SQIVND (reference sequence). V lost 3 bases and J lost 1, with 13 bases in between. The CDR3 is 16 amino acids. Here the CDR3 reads CASSMLRVISYNEQFF. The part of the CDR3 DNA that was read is TGTGCCAGTAGTATGCTCCGGGTTATATCCTACAATGAG.

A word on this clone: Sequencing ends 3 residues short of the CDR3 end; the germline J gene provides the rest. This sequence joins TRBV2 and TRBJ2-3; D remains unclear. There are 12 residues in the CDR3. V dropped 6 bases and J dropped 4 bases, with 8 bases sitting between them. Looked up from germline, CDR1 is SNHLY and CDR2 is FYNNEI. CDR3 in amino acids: CASRTKADTQYF. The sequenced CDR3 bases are TGTGCCAGCAGGACAAAGGCAGATACG.

CDR3 protein: CASSLALNTGELFF. The CDR3 bases that were read are TGTGCCAGTAGTTTGGCTTTGAACACCGGGGAG. J is TRBJ2-2 and V is TRBV19; D gene unclear. The read halts 3 residues ahead of the CDR3 end, with the missing end drawn from the germline J gene. Germline CDR1 reads LNHDA; CDR2 reads SQIVND (reference sequence). The CDR3 runs to 14 residues. Trimming removed 5 bases from V and 1 base from J, with 8 bases in between.